Listed here are 30 T cell receptor beta chains from one sample, sequenced in a study of metastatic and nonmetastatic thyroid tumors. Thyroid surgery took place with no prior treatment in any patient. TCRdb re-analyzed the PCR reads through MiXCR. Seen here are 35,000 to 50,000 clones, about 13% observed once, and the top ten hold over 7.5%. The sequencing input was blood. The source of these receptors is a female donor with papillary thyroid cancer or a benign thyroid nodule (not recorded which). Some clones in this sample may be carry-over from other donors' samples.

This chain uses TRBV7-9 with TRBJ2-7, with D possibly matching TRBD2 (6 bases). Germline V gene sequence: CDR1 SEHNR, CDR2 FQNEAQ (reference sequence). The CDR3 has 14 amino acids. V was clipped by 3 bases and J by 7 bases, with 16 bases between them. CDR3 protein: CASSFGTYLGEQYF. CDR3 DNA: TGTGCCAGCAGCTTCGGGACTTACCTCGGGGAGCAGTACTTC. Looking up the rest from reference TRBV7-9 and TRBJ2-7 gives the full variable domain: DTGVSQNPRHKITKRGQNVTFRCDPISEHNRLYWYRQTLGQGPEFLTYFQNEAQLEKSRLLSDRFSAERPKGSFSTLEIQRTEQGDSAMYLCASSFGTYLGEQYFGPGTRLTVT.

This clone was observed at least ten times. J is TRBJ1-1 and V is TRBV20-1, with no clear D. This CDR3 contains 12 residues. V was clipped by 4 bases and J by 0 bases, with 6 bases between them. CDR1 is DFQATT and CDR2 is SNEGSKA in the germline V gene (reference sequence). CDR3 loop: CSANLMNTEAFF. CDR3 sequence (DNA): TGCAGTGCTAATCTGATGAACACTGAAGCTTTCTTT.

In its sample, this clone was seen a few times. V usage is TRBV6-5 and J usage is TRBJ1-2; D uncertain. Germline V CDR1 and CDR2: MNHEY, SVGAGI. V was cut by 5 bases and J by 4 bases, with 11 bases left in between. This CDR3 region has 13 residues. The CDR3 DNA reads as TGTGCCAGCAGTCCCTCGAACGGCTATGGCTACACCTTC. This encodes CASSPSNGYGYTF.

This clone is categorized as medium-sized (0.01 to 0.1%). V gene TRBV6-1 combines with J gene TRBJ2-1; possibly TRBD1 for D (5 bases). The germline V gene encodes CDR1 MNHNS and CDR2 SASEGT. V was clipped by 3 bases and J by 2 bases, with 11 bases between them. The CDR3 runs to 15 residues. CDR3 coding DNA: TGTGCCAGCAGTGATTGGGGCAATGCCTACAATGAGCAGTTCTTC. It encodes CASSDWGNAYNEQFF.

Worth noting for this clone: A read error may produce the germline difference seen at one junction end. This rearrangement joins TRBV11-1 to TRBJ2-7, with D unclear. The CDR3 has 13 amino acids. Looked up from germline, CDR1 is SGHAT and CDR2 is FQDESV (reference sequence). CDR3 nucleotides: TGTGCCAGCAGCTTGAGCGCGGTCTACGATCAGTACTTC. It is translated as CASSLSAVYDQYF.

This clone was detected a few times. This may be a read error, as it is one base from a much larger clone. Other DNA sequences in this specimen translate into the identical CDR3. The rearrangement uses TRBV12-3 or TRBV12-4 and TRBJ1-3, with 10 bases identical to TRBD1. The CDR3 consists of 14 residues. The CDR3 bases are TGTGCCAGCAGTTTGCGGACAGGGGGTGACACCATATACTTT. This gives the protein CASSLRTGGDTIYF.

This clone has more than one count but fewer than ten. In DNA form, the CDR3 reads TGTGCCAGCAGTTTATACAGGGTCTCGCCCACAGATACGCAGTATTTT. Translated: CASSLYRVSPTDTQYF. The J gene is TRBJ2-3, the V gene TRBV28; weak D call: TRBD1 (6 bases). CDR1 is MDHEN, CDR2 SYDVKM, per germline. The ends were cut back, 1 base at V and 2 bases at J, with 13 bases in the middle. The length of the CDR3 is 16 residues.

This clone was counted at least ten times. The J gene is TRBJ2-1, the V gene TRBV2, with 9 positions matching TRBD2. CDR1 is SNHLY, CDR2 FYNNEI, per germline. The CDR3 is 17 amino acids. J lost 6 bases, V lost 3 bases, and 12 bases had no gene match. The CDR3, as DNA: TGTGCCAGCAGTGATCGCCTCTTAGCGGGAGTGAGCAATGAGCAGTTCTTC. It codes for CASSDRLLAGVSNEQFF.

The sample holds many counts of this clone. The CDR3 bases are TGCGCCAGCAGCTTGGCGCTAGCGGGCACCTACGAGCAGTACTTC. It translates to CASSLALAGTYEQYF. The chain is built from TRBV5-1 and TRBJ2-7; TRBD2 agrees at 8 bases. Germline CDR1 SGHRS, CDR2 YFSETQ. Trimming at V came to 0 bases and at J to 2 bases, leaving 4 bases not matched to a gene. There are 15 residues in the CDR3.

This clone showed up many times. Within the sample, other DNA sequences also encode this same CDR3. The chain links TRBV24-1 to TRBJ2-5; 9 positions agree with TRBD1. There are 16 residues in the CDR3. V shed 4 bases and J 2 bases; nucleotides not matched to a gene: 7. Germline-derived CDR1 and CDR2 are KGHDR and SFDVKD. DNA for the CDR3: TGTGCCACCAGTGACCAGGGGACAGGGAGACAAGAGACCCAGTACTTC. Translated: CATSDQGTGRQETQYF.

This clone appeared a few times. V usage is TRBV6-1 and J usage is TRBJ1-2, with unresolved D. This CDR3 contains 12 residues. Per germline, CDR1 MNHNS and CDR2 SASEGT. The V end lost 4 bases, the J end lost 4 bases, and 7 bases lay between the germline ends. The CDR3 loop reads CASSGGPYGYTF. As DNA, the CDR3 is TGTGCCAGCAGTGGGGGTCCCTATGGCTACACCTTC.

In its sample, this clone was seen once. Compared with germline, one end of the junction differs, possibly owing to a read error. DNA for the CDR3: TGTTCCTGGAGTCCCCGGGAGGGGTTGGGTTGGTATGGCTACACCTTC. Amino acids: CSWSPREGLGWYGYTF. V gene TRBV30 combines with J gene TRBJ1-2, with a possible D match to TRBD1 (5 bases). CDR1 and CDR2 (germline): GTSNPN, SVGIG (reference sequence). The CDR3 has 16 residues.

This clone has a handful of counts. The chain joins TRBV3-1 to TRBJ2-7; the match to TRBD1 covers 7 bases. This CDR3 has 13 amino acids. Looked up from germline, CDR1 is LGHDT and CDR2 is YNNKEL (reference sequence). The junction had 4 bases not matched to a gene; V was cut back by 4 bases and J by 4 bases. The chain's CDR3 is CASSPRQGYEQYF. For the CDR3, the DNA is TGTGCCAGCAGCCCTAGACAGGGATACGAGCAGTACTTC.

This clone was found many times. This chain connects TRBV28 to TRBJ1-2; D unresolved. From germline, CDR1 is MDHEN and CDR2 SYDVKM. The CDR3 runs to 14 residues. The ends were cut back, 4 bases at V and 4 bases at J, with 13 bases in the middle. The DNA for the CDR3 is TGTGCCAGCAGTTCCACAGCTCTGGGCTATGGCTACACCTTC. Translation gives CASSSTALGYGYTF.

V gene TRBV4-3 combines with J gene TRBJ2-7; possible D gene TRBD2, 5 bases. Germline CDR1 reads LGHNA; CDR2 reads YSLEER. With 0 bases removed from V and 12 bases from J, the gap between germline ends came to 21 bases. The CDR3 length is 15 residues. The CDR3 DNA follows: TGCGCCAGCAGCCAAGACTACGGTGGGAGCTCTGAGGCGTACTTC. Translated: CASSQDYGGSSEAYF.

This chain connects TRBV19 to TRBJ1-5; D possibly corresponds to TRBD1 (5 bases). V was clipped by 2 bases and J by 3 bases, with 14 bases between them. Germline V CDR1 and CDR2: LNHDA, SQIVND (reference sequence). The CDR3 loop spans 16 amino acids. CDR3 DNA sequence: TGTGCCAGTAGTATATCGGGCAGGGCCGCCAATCAGCCCCAGCATTTT. This gives the protein CASSISGRAANQPQHF.

Ten or more counts support this clone. This chain joins TRBV2 and TRBJ1-2; D unresolved. The germline gives CDR1 SNHLY, CDR2 FYNNEI. V was clipped by 0 bases and J by 8 bases, with 7 bases between them. The CDR3 is made up of 12 amino acids. The CDR3 is CASSEAVWGYTF. The DNA of the CDR3 is TGTGCCAGCAGTGAAGCGGTATGGGGCTACACCTTC.

The genes are TRBV6-2 or TRBV6-3 and TRBJ2-7, with 9 bases aligning to TRBD1. In germline, CDR1 is MNHEY, CDR2 SVGEGT. Germline trimming cut 8 bases from V and 4 bases from J; bases unmatched to any gene: 9. CDR3 size: 14 residues. In DNA form, the CDR3 reads TGTGCCAGCGGTCGCAGTGACAGGGGGTACGAGCAGTACTTC. The encoded protein is CASGRSDRGYEQYF.

This clone was detected ten times or more. The J gene is TRBJ1-2, the V gene TRBV28; tentative D call: TRBD1 (6 bases). The V gene's germline CDR1 is MDHEN and CDR2 SYDVKM. V gave up 3 bases and J gave up 5 bases, with 16 bases separating them. The CDR3 length is 15 residues. The CDR3 DNA reads as TGTGCCAGCAGTTTTTTAACAGGGTATAGGTATGGCTACACCTTC. Translating gives CASSFLTGYRYGYTF.

On this clone itself: A much larger clone is a single base away; this may be a read error. The chain couples TRBV5-4 to TRBJ2-7; TRBD2 matches at 14 bases. The J segment lost 5 bases and the V segment lost 4 bases, leaving 8 bases of the junction unmatched. The germline gives CDR1 SGHNT, CDR2 YYREEE (reference sequence). The CDR3 has 16 residues. CDR3 nucleotides: TGTGCCAGCAGCACCCGGACTAGCGGGAGGAAACACGAGCAGTACTTC. Translated, it gives CASSTRTSGRKHEQYF.

This clone occurred many times. The genes are TRBV11-3 and TRBJ2-2; D perhaps matches TRBD1 (5 bases). Germline assignment: CDR1 SGHNT and CDR2 YENEEA. The CDR3 sequence is 15 residues long. With 5 bases removed from V and 6 bases from J, the gap between germline ends came to 16 bases. The CDR3 region is CASSPPSGYPGELFF. CDR3 nucleotide sequence: TGTGCCAGCAGCCCCCCCTCAGGGTATCCCGGGGAGCTGTTTTTT.

The table lists this clone with many counts. The chain employs TRBV27 and TRBJ1-2, with D unresolved. With 5 bases removed from V and 4 bases from J, the gap between germline ends came to 14 bases. The CDR3 loop spans 14 amino acids. CDR1 and CDR2 (germline): MNHEY, SMNVEV (reference sequence). In DNA, the CDR3 is TGTGCCAGCAGTCTAGGACCTGCTCTCTATGGCTACACCTTC. This gives the protein CASSLGPALYGYTF.

This clone is judged medium-sized. The chain carries TRBV28 and TRBJ2-7, with D possibly being TRBD2 (6 bases). CDR1 MDHEN and CDR2 SYDVKM come from the germline V gene. The CDR3 has 12 residues. V lost 6 bases to trimming and J lost 3 bases, with 9 bases between them. In DNA form, the CDR3 reads TGTGCCAGCAGGTCCGGGGGCTACGAGCAGTACTTC. Translating it yields CASRSGGYEQYF.

This clone is a singleton in its sample. The chain combines TRBV7-8 with TRBJ1-4; possibly TRBD1 for D (6 bases). CDR1 SGHVS and CDR2 FQNEAQ come from the germline V gene. Between the trimmed V and J ends, which lost 0 bases and 5 bases, there was a span of 13 bases. The CDR3 loop spans 16 amino acids. CDR3 region: CASSLAQGTLNEKLFF. As DNA, the CDR3 is TGTGCCAGCAGCTTAGCGCAAGGGACATTAAATGAAAAACTGTTTTTT.

This clone was seen at least ten times. The CDR3 here is CASSPGLTNEQYF. CDR3 DNA: TGTGCCAGCAGCCCGGGACTTACCAACGAGCAGTACTTC. This chain links TRBV3-1 with TRBJ2-7; tentatively, D is TRBD2 (6 bases). Trimming stripped 4 bases from V and 5 bases from J, with 12 bases between. Germline-derived CDR1 and CDR2 are LGHDT and YNNKEL (reference sequence). The CDR3 has 13 amino acids.

This clone has ten or more counts. The chain combines TRBV5-1 with TRBJ2-5; possible D gene TRBD2, 6 bases. CDR1 and CDR2 from the germline V gene are SGHRS and YFSETQ. The CDR3 runs 15 residues. The V gene lost 1 base and the J gene lost 5 bases, with 15 bases spanning the gap. CDR3 protein: CASSLLPGEWETQYF. DNA for the CDR3: TGCGCCAGCAGCTTGTTGCCGGGGGAGTGGGAGACCCAGTACTTC.

This clone was seen ten or more times. V usage is TRBV6-1 and J usage is TRBJ2-3, with 7 bases aligning to TRBD1. V lost 3 bases to trimming and J lost 6 bases; unmatched junction nucleotides: 3. Germline assignment: CDR1 MNHNS and CDR2 SASEGT. This CDR3 has 13 residues. CDR3 loop: CASSDQQGDTQYF. The CDR3 DNA sequence: TGTGCCAGCAGTGACCAACAGGGGGATACGCAGTATTTT.

Ten or more counts support this clone. V usage is TRBV28 and J usage is TRBJ1-6; the match to TRBD1 covers 8 bases. J lost 10 bases, V lost 5 bases, and 19 bases had no gene match. There are 18 residues in the CDR3. CDR1 is MDHEN, CDR2 SYDVKM, per germline. The CDR3 nucleotides are TGTGCCAGCAGTCCTCGAGGACCCCAGACAGGGGAGGAGTCACCCCTCCACTTT. It is translated as CASSPRGPQTGEESPLHF.

Details on this clone: Other DNA sequences in the sample encode the same CDR3. The V and J genes are TRBV7-2 and TRBJ2-5; TRBD2 might be the D (5 bases). Germline V gene data show CDR1 as SGHTA and CDR2 as FQGNSA. V dropped 6 bases and J dropped 5 bases, with 16 bases sitting between them. The CDR3 consists of 14 residues. This chain's CDR3 is CTSSQQRESETQYF. In DNA form, the CDR3 reads TGTACCAGCAGTCAGCAGAGGGAGAGCGAGACCCAGTACTTC. Using reference TRBV7-2 and TRBJ2-5 for the parts outside the CDR3, the full variable domain is GAGVSQSPSNKVTEKGKDVELRCDPISGHTALYWYRQSLGQGLEFLIYFQGNSAPDKSGLPSDRFSAERTGGSVSTLTIQRTQQEDSAVYLCTSSQQRESETQYFGPGTRLLVL.

This clone was counted at least ten times. The V and J genes are TRBV28 and TRBJ1-5; 11 nucleotides agree with TRBD1. This CDR3 is 17 amino acids long. The germline gives CDR1 MDHEN, CDR2 SYDVKM. The junction had 11 bases not matched to a gene; V was cut back by 6 bases and J by 4 bases. CDR3 nucleotides: TGTGCCAGCAGCCTGGACAGGGGGCGCGTCGGAAATCAGCCCCAGCATTTT. Translated: CASSLDRGRVGNQPQHF. Based on the CDR3 plus reference TRBV28 and TRBJ1-5, the full variable domain is DVKVTQSSRYLVKRTGEKVFLECVQDMDHENMFWYRQDPGLGLRLIYFSYDVKMKEKGDIPEGYSVSREKKERFSLILESASTNQTSMYLCASSLDRGRVGNQPQHFGDGTRLSIL.